This T cell receptor (beta chain) emerged from a study of control samples from healthy donors and cancer patients. The repertoire was sequenced with immunoSEQ multiplex PCR; TCRdb's copy has only in-frame clones and lacks some. This sample has about 92,000 clones, with about four fifths found just once. V shed 2 bases and J shed 6 bases, with 14 bases lying between them. The length of the CDR3 is 15 residues. CDR1 is SGHTA, CDR2 FQGNSA, per germline. The sequenced sample consisted of blood. This clonotype was sampled from a woman aged 55-70 years in good health. V usage is TRBV7-2 and J usage is TRBJ1-5; tentative D call: TRBD1 (5 bases). The CDR3 DNA reads as TGTGCCAGCAGCTTATGGGAGGGGTTATCTCAGCCCCAGCATTTT. Protein: CASSLWEGLSQPQHF. The full variable domain, its missing parts supplied by reference TRBV7-2 and TRBJ1-5, is GAGVSQSPSNKVTEKGKDVELRCDPISGHTALYWYRQSLGQGLEFLIYFQGNSAPDKSGLPSDRFSAERTGGSVSTLTIQRTQQEDSAVYLCASSLWEGLSQPQHFGDGTRLSIL.